The clone carrying this T cell receptor beta chain has a count of ten or more. Antigen specificity is unknown. These data are taken from a study of neurological immune-mediated disorders. Study-wide results and limits: The greatest degree of TCR clonal expansion was observed in HTLV-1-associated myelopathy, with the lowest in multiple sclerosis, below that of healthy controls.

The cDNA came from 5'RACE with 10-nucleotide random UMIs. TCRdb reprocessed the 5' RACE reads via MiXCR and lists one record per CDR3 protein. The repertoire consists of tens of thousands of distinct CDR3 sequences, with about 13% occurring once and the leading ten covering about 2.5%. Time point described: longitudinal time-point 2. Per the germline V gene, CDR1 is MNHNS and CDR2 is SASEGT. V was clipped by 3 bases and J by 8 bases, with 10 bases between them. There are 12 residues in the CDR3. The J gene is TRBJ1-2, the V gene TRBV6-1; unclear D gene. The specimen sequenced was PBMCs. The sequence was obtained from a woman between 35 and 50 years old in good health. CDR3 sequence: CASSEAGYGYTF. DNA for the CDR3: TGTGCCAGCAGTGAGGCGGGGTACGGCTACACCTTC.